The 19 T cell receptor beta chains below all came from one sample that was sequenced in a study of glioma-infiltrating T cells (dated by TCRdb to 2015 to 2016). Sequencing was performed on an Illumina MiSeq. TCR alpha and beta CDR3 regions were amplified with the iRepertoire nested amplicon-rescue multiplex PCR (arm-PCR) platform from RNA. The raw public reads went through TCRdb reprocessing: fastp at Q25, MiXCR clone calling, in-frame beta chains kept. Identical CDR3 protein sequences are pooled into one entry, listed with their most common genes and DNA. This sample comprises around 190,000 distinct CDR3 sequences, under 55% of them detected only once. The ten largest account for under 6.5% of the sample. Sample: glioma tissue, nonneoplastic brain tissue, or PBMCs (not recorded which). The source of these receptors is a human donor with low-grade glioma or glioblastoma, undergoing nonglioma brain surgery, or in good health (not recorded which).

The V gene is TRBV2, the J gene TRBJ2-3; D is perhaps TRBD2 (5 bases). Trimming stripped 7 bases from V and 0 bases from J, with 11 bases between. The CDR3 is made up of 14 amino acids. Germline V CDR1 and CDR2: SNHLY, FYNNEI. DNA of the CDR3: TGTGCCAGCACGGGGTCCCCCAGCACAGATACGCAGTATTTT. Its translation: CASTGSPSTDTQYF. The full variable domain, with the rest looked up from reference TRBV2 and TRBJ2-3, is EPEVTQTPSHQVTQMGQEVILRCVPISNHLYFYWYRQILGQKVEFLVSFYNNEISEKSEIFDDQFSVERPDGSNFTLKIRSTKLEDSAMYFCASTGSPSTDTQYFGPGTRLTVL.

As concerns this clonotype: A much more abundant neighbour one base away suggests this may be a read error. The genes are TRBV20-1 and TRBJ2-7; 11 positions match TRBD2. V was clipped by 8 bases and J by 5 bases; unmatched bases: 14. CDR1 and CDR2 from the germline V gene are DFQATT and SNEGSKA (reference sequence). This CDR3 is built from 15 residues. The CDR3 coding sequence is TGCAGTTCTGGGCCCCCACTAGCGGGAGAGCACGAGCAGTACTTC. It yields the protein CSSGPPLAGEHEQYF.

As for this clonotype: This may be a read error: a much more frequent sequence differs by one nucleotide. CDR3 in DNA: TGTGCCAGCAGCCTGTACCTGAATAAGCCCCAGCATTTT. This translates into CASSLYLNKPQHF. The chain uses TRBV2 and TRBJ1-5; D unresolved. This CDR3 region has 13 residues. Per germline, CDR1 SNHLY and CDR2 FYNNEI. Between the trimmed V and J ends, which lost 6 bases and 8 bases, there was a span of 14 bases.

This clonotype was detected ten times or more. The rearrangement joins TRBV10-3 to TRBJ2-1; TRBD2 agrees at 8 bases. The germline V gene has CDR1 ENHRY and CDR2 SYGVKD. Germline trimming cut 5 bases from V and 1 base from J; bases unmatched to any gene: 4. CDR3 length: 15 residues. CDR3 in amino acids: CAISQRETSYNEQFF. CDR3 nucleotides: TGTGCCATCAGTCAGCGGGAGACGTCCTACAATGAGCAGTTCTTC.

In regard to this clonotype: With a much larger clone just one base away, this may be a read error. The chain combines TRBV28 with TRBJ2-1; 7 nucleotides align to TRBD2. CDR1 is MDHEN and CDR2 is SYDVKM in the germline V gene. CDR3 length: 17 residues. The ends lost 9 bases at V and 0 bases at J; junction bases unmatched: 14. The CDR3 protein is CARSPSGILSSYNEQFF. The CDR3 coding sequence is TGTGCCAGAAGCCCTAGCGGAATCTTAAGCTCCTACAATGAGCAGTTCTTC.

Comments on this clonotype: A clone one base away is much larger, so this may be a read error. The chain employs TRBV19 and TRBJ1-1; no reliable D call. The ends were cut back, 3 bases at V and 4 bases at J, with 15 bases in the middle. CDR1 and CDR2 (germline): LNHDA, SQIVND (reference sequence). This CDR3 is 15 amino acids long. The CDR3 region is CASSISELLCTEAFF. CDR3 in DNA: TGTGCCAGTAGTATTAGCGAGCTTTTGTGCACTGAAGCTTTCTTT.

Concerning this clonotype itself: One end of the junction is discordant with germline, which a read error may explain. This chain connects TRBV6-2 or TRBV6-3 to TRBJ2-5; D gene unclear. Germline V gene lookup returns CDR1 MNHEY and CDR2 SVGEGT. The CDR3 has 14 amino acids. The CDR3 nucleotides read TGTGCCAGCATTTACCCCGGACGACGAGAGACCCAGTACTTC. Protein product: CASIYPGRRETQYF.

Concerning this clonotype itself: At one boundary the junction diverges from the germline segment, which might be a read error. V gene TRBV7-9 combines with J gene TRBJ2-3; D unresolved. Germline V gives CDR1 SEHNR, CDR2 FQNEAQ (reference sequence). The CDR3 contains 16 residues. The CDR3 protein is CASSLARLLGTETQYF. The DNA of the CDR3 is TGTGCCAGCAGCTTAGCCAGGCTTCTGGGCACAGAGACGCAGTATTTT.

The sample holds a few counts of this clonotype. V is TRBV19 and J is TRBJ2-1; D is unclear. This CDR3 is built from 12 residues. The germline V gene has CDR1 LNHDA and CDR2 SQIVND (reference sequence). Trimming removed 3 bases from V and 4 bases from J, with 4 bases in between. In DNA, the CDR3 is TGTGCCAGTAGTATCACGTACAATGAGCAGTTCTTC. It translates to CASSITYNEQFF.

The chain links TRBV28 to TRBJ2-1; 14 bases map to TRBD2. Germline V gene data show CDR1 as MDHEN and CDR2 as SYDVKM. V lost 3 bases and J lost 7; bases outside the gene matches: 5. CDR3 size: 16 residues. The CDR3 is CASSLRTSGRLNEQFF. Here the CDR3 DNA reads TGTGCCAGCAGTTTGCGGACTAGCGGGAGGCTGAATGAGCAGTTCTTC. Full variable domain (missing parts from reference TRBV28 and TRBJ2-1): DVKVTQSSRYLVKRTGEKVFLECVQDMDHENMFWYRQDPGLGLRLIYFSYDVKMKEKGDIPEGYSVSREKKERFSLILESASTNQTSMYLCASSLRTSGRLNEQFFGPGTRLTVL.

This clonotype has more than one count but fewer than ten. Being one base from a much bigger clone, this may be a read error. No DNA is shown, since the ends of the CDR3 on it are uncertain; the CDR3 is the one TCRdb lists. The rearrangement joins TRBV20-1 to TRBJ1-2; whether TRBD1, the table's D call, matches the DNA was not checked. Germline assignment: CDR1 DFQATT and CDR2 SNEGSKA (reference sequence). A total of 12 residues make up the CDR3, ends included. CDR3 sequence: CSVMQGNYGCTF.

This clonotype showed up many times. The rearrangement uses TRBV6-1 and TRBJ2-5; D is unclear. The ends were cut back, 6 bases at V and 2 bases at J, with 7 bases in the middle. Germline V lookup: CDR1 MNHNS, CDR2 SASEGT. This CDR3 has 12 amino acids. The CDR3 DNA follows: TGTGCCAGCAGCCAAGGTCAAGAGACCCAGTACTTC. Translating it yields CASSQGQETQYF.

Notes on this clonotype: This may be a read error, as it is one base from a much larger clone. The chain joins TRBV7-2 to TRBJ2-1; no reliable D call. The CDR3 extends over 12 amino acids. Germline V lookup: CDR1 SGHTA, CDR2 FQGNSA. Trimming stripped 5 bases from V and 13 bases from J, with 15 bases between. In DNA form, the CDR3 reads TGTGCCAGCAGCCCCCTCACTACTGATCAGTTCTTC. It translates to CASSPLTTDQFF.

This clonotype was seen at least ten times. The chain has TRBV20-1 and TRBJ2-1; 7 bases match TRBD1. Germline V lookup: CDR1 DFQATT, CDR2 SNEGSKA (reference sequence). The V and J ends lost 0 bases and 8 bases, in that order; junction bases with no gene match: 10. This CDR3 is 15 amino acids long. DNA of the CDR3: TGCAGTGCTAGAGATGTGACAGGGTTGGTTGATGAGCAGTTCTTC. Residues: CSARDVTGLVDEQFF.

This clonotype was observed a few times. The CDR3 DNA is TGTGCCAGTAGTTTTCAGCGGGGGGAGACCCAGTACTTC. The encoded protein is CASSFQRGETQYF. The gene calls are TRBV19 and TRBJ2-5; TRBD2 matches at 8 bases. Trimming removed 5 bases from V and 5 bases from J; junction bases left unmatched: 4. CDR3 length: 13 residues. Germline V gene sequence: CDR1 LNHDA, CDR2 SQIVND (reference sequence).

This clonotype was picked up a small number of times. A much more abundant neighbour one base away suggests this may be a read error. The rearrangement joins TRBV2 to TRBJ2-2, with TRBD1 matching 10 bases. The ends lost 9 bases at V and 7 bases at J; junction bases unmatched: 8. From germline, CDR1 is SNHLY and CDR2 FYNNEI. CDR3 length: 14 amino acids. Written as DNA, the CDR3 is TGTGCCAGTATCCGGGACAGGGGCAACGGGGAGCTGTTTTTT. This translates into CASIRDRGNGELFF. Together with reference TRBV2 and TRBJ2-2, the CDR3 gives the full variable domain: EPEVTQTPSHQVTQMGQEVILRCVPISNHLYFYWYRQILGQKVEFLVSFYNNEISEKSEIFDDQFSVERPDGSNFTLKIRSTKLEDSAMYFCASIRDRGNGELFFGEGSRLTVL.

This clonotype was counted ten times or more. This chain joins TRBV6-1 and TRBJ2-3, with 9 positions matching TRBD2. Trimming cost V 6 bases and J 0 bases; bases outside gene matches: 4. The CDR3 totals 15 residues. Per the germline V gene, CDR1 is MNHNS and CDR2 is SASEGT. The CDR3 here is CASRGLAPSTDTQYF. The CDR3, as DNA: TGTGCCAGCAGGGGACTAGCCCCTAGCACAGATACGCAGTATTTT.

V gene TRBV12-3 or TRBV12-4 combines with J gene TRBJ1-5; a weak D match, TRBD1 (5 bases). The CDR3 runs to 15 residues. The V and J ends lost 5 bases and 6 bases respectively, with 17 bases between them. DNA of the CDR3: TGTGCCAGCAGTCCCGGGGGTAACTATGGTCAGCCCCAGCATTTT. This encodes CASSPGGNYGQPQHF.

About this clonotype: This clone may be a read error of a much larger clone one base away. The rearrangement links TRBV7-6 to TRBJ1-2; no firm D call. From germline, CDR1 is SGHVS and CDR2 FNYEAQ. The CDR3 covers 13 residues. The V end was cut by 3 bases, the J end by 8 bases, with 13 bases between. The CDR3 nucleotides are TGTGCCAGCAGCTTCCGACCTAGCCCAGGCTACACCTTC. This gives the protein CASSFRPSPGYTF.